This TCR beta chain originates from a study of beta chain features in type 1 diabetes. Study-level points and caveats: When cDNA is sequenced, cells with high TCR expression could be over-represented.

This clone came up a few times. Its target is unknown. CDR1 and CDR2 (germline): MNHEY, SMNVEV (reference sequence). The junction had 10 bases not matched to a gene; V was cut back by 5 bases and J by 4 bases. The CDR3 contains 15 residues. Expressed TCRB transcripts were sequenced because the isolated RNA had all been reverse transcribed beforehand. TCRdb keeps only in-frame clones here, not all; method: immunoSEQ multiplex PCR. The repertoire includes roughly 130,000 clones, roughly a tenth of them detected once, and approximately 0.68% sits in the top ten. What was sequenced was central memory CD4+ T cells from blood. The sequence was obtained from a man aged 18 to 30 in good health. The V and J genes are TRBV27 and TRBJ1-2; 7 positions agree with TRBD1. Written as DNA, the CDR3 is TGTGCCAGCAGTCGCGAATCGACAGGGTCCTATGGCTACACCTTC. It yields the protein CASSRESTGSYGYTF.